Below are 5 T cell receptor beta chains sequenced from a single sample in a study of shared clonotypes between healthy human individuals. Libraries were prepared by immunoSEQ multiplex PCR; TCRdb keeps only in-frame clonotypes and omits some of them. The data hold more than 1.2 million clones, with around 98.5% observed a single time. Sequenced material: naive CD4+ T cells sorted from blood. This sample's subset: CD45RA+ positively selected. The receptors were sampled from a man aged 25-45 years in good health.

This sequence joins TRBV4-3 and TRBJ1-2; the D gene is possibly TRBD1 (6 bases). This CDR3 region has 15 residues. Germline loops: CDR1 LGHNA, CDR2 YSLEER. The ends were cut back, 4 bases at V and 3 bases at J, with 15 bases in the middle. This chain's CDR3 is CASSPEVGADYGYTF. DNA for the CDR3: TGCGCCAGCAGCCCCGAGGTGGGGGCGGACTATGGCTACACCTTC.

The chain employs TRBV1 and TRBJ2-2; the DNA was not compared with TRBD2, the D call given in the table. TRBV1 is classified as a pseudogene. The CDR3 runs to 20 residues. The CDR3 sequence: CTSSQEPDGGLAGDWGELFF. CDR3 DNA: TGCACCAGCAGCCAAGAACCCGATGGGGGACTAGCGGGAGATTGGGGGGAGCTGTTTTTT.

This chain uses TRBV5-4 with TRBJ2-7, with 11 positions matching TRBD2. CDR1 is SGHNT, CDR2 YYREEE, per germline (reference sequence). The CDR3 has 16 amino acids. Trimming took 4 bases from V and 3 from J; bases not matched to a gene: 9. Here the CDR3 reads CASSEPTGTSGYEQYF. The CDR3 DNA reads as TGTGCCAGCAGCGAACCCACCGGGACTAGCGGCTACGAGCAGTACTTC.

V and J are TRBV28 and TRBJ2-7, with D hard to call. The length of the CDR3 is 12 residues. Trimming took 6 bases from V and 2 from J, leaving 8 bases between them. Germline V gives CDR1 MDHEN, CDR2 SYDVKM. CDR3 loop: CASRDATYEQYF. The CDR3 DNA is TGTGCCAGCAGGGATGCAACCTACGAGCAGTACTTC. The complete variable domain, with remaining parts taken from reference TRBV28 and TRBJ2-7, reads DVKVTQSSRYLVKRTGEKVFLECVQDMDHENMFWYRQDPGLGLRLIYFSYDVKMKEKGDIPEGYSVSREKKERFSLILESASTNQTSMYLCASRDATYEQYFGPGTRLTVT.

The CDR3 nucleotides read TGTGCCAGCAGGAGACAGCAAACCTACGAGCAGTACTTC. Protein: CASRRQQTYEQYF. The gene calls are TRBV6-5 and TRBJ2-7, with D possibly being TRBD1 (5 bases). This CDR3 is 13 amino acids long. V lost 6 bases, J lost 2 bases, and 11 bases lay in between. CDR1 is MNHEY, CDR2 SVGAGI, per germline.